This passage covers 2 T cell receptor beta chains from one sample sequenced in a study of T cell responses to AZD1222 COVID-19 vaccine. TCRdb's table, derived via immunoSEQ multiplex PCR, lists solely in-frame clones and lacks some. The data show about 140,000 clones, nearly 95% seen once. The sample consisted of peripheral blood, taken 28 days after the second AZD1222 dose. These receptors were taken from an adult who received the AZD1222 COVID-19 vaccine.

The chain carries TRBV28 and TRBJ1-4, with TRBD1 as a possible D gene (6 bases). The CDR3 has 12 amino acids. Germline V gene sequence: CDR1 MDHEN, CDR2 SYDVKM. Trimming left V 4 bases short and J 10 bases short, with 10 bases between. In DNA form, the CDR3 reads TGTGCCAGCAGTTCGCAGGGGAGAAAACTGTTTTTT. It is translated as CASSSQGRKLFF.

This clone was picked up one time. This chain links TRBV27 with TRBJ1-1, with 9 positions matching TRBD1. The germline CDR1 and CDR2 sequences are MNHEY and SMNVEV (reference sequence). The J segment lost 1 base and the V segment lost 7 bases, leaving 4 bases of the junction unmatched. This CDR3 contains 14 residues. The CDR3 here is CASKGQGTNTEAFF. The CDR3 DNA follows: TGTGCCAGCAAAGGACAGGGGACGAACACTGAAGCTTTCTTT.